The 26 T cell receptor beta chains reported below all come from one sample, sequenced in a study of control samples from healthy donors and cancer patients. Libraries were prepared by immunoSEQ multiplex PCR; TCRdb keeps only in-frame clonotypes and omits some of them. The table lists about 170,000 clones, 85% to 95% of them singletons. The sample comprised blood. The receptors here all came from a woman in her sixties or seventies in good health.

The rearrangement uses TRBV7-9 and TRBJ1-6, with D uncertain. The CDR3 spans 14 residues. V shed 8 bases and J shed 4 bases, with 12 bases lying between them. In germline, CDR1 is SEHNR, CDR2 FQNEAQ (reference sequence). This CDR3 reads CASDNGHYNSPLHF. The DNA for the CDR3 is TGTGCCAGCGATAACGGGCATTATAATTCACCCCTCCACTTT.

The V and J genes are TRBV11-3 and TRBJ2-1; D perhaps matches TRBD2 (5 bases). Trimming removed 3 bases from V and 15 bases from J, with 18 bases in between. CDR3 length: 13 residues. Germline V gene data show CDR1 as SGHNT and CDR2 as YENEEA. CDR3 region: CASSLGSKTRVFF. The DNA of the CDR3 is TGTGCCAGCAGCTTGGGCAGCAAGACGAGGGTGTTCTTC.

The chain recombines TRBV12-3 or TRBV12-4 with TRBJ1-5; TRBD1 is a possible D gene (6 bases). The CDR3 has 13 residues. Trimming took 5 bases from V and 9 from J, leaving 14 bases between them. The CDR3 protein is CASSIRGSRPQHF. The CDR3 nucleotides read TGTGCCAGCAGTATAAGGGGGTCTCGGCCCCAGCATTTT.

This clone has a handful of counts. The gene calls are TRBV11-2 and TRBJ2-5; TRBD2 matches at 11 bases. The V gene's germline CDR1 is SGHAT and CDR2 FQNNGV. The CDR3 has 14 residues. Trimming removed 5 bases from V and 5 bases from J; junction bases left unmatched: 4. The CDR3 coding sequence is TGTGCCAGCAGCACAGGGACTAGCGGCGAGACCCAGTACTTC. This translates into CASSTGTSGETQYF.

The DNA for the CDR3 is TGTGCCAGTAGTATTTCCTCTGCAGTCGGGCTTTTCTCCTACAATGAGCAGTTCTTC. It specifies CASSISSAVGLFSYNEQFF. The V call is TRBV19, the J call TRBJ2-1, with D hard to call. V was shortened by 3 bases and J by 0 bases, with 21 bases between the two germline ends. Germline V gives CDR1 LNHDA, CDR2 SQIVND (reference sequence). This CDR3 region has 19 residues.

This chain uses TRBV13 with TRBJ2-4; D is tentatively TRBD1 or TRBD2 (5 bases each). Germline V gene sequence: CDR1 PRHDT, CDR2 FYEKMQ (reference sequence). With 3 bases removed from V and 7 bases from J, the gap between germline ends came to 13 bases. CDR3 size: 14 residues. The CDR3 protein is CASSFSVEGNIQYF. CDR3 coding DNA: TGTGCCAGCAGCTTTTCTGTTGAGGGGAACATTCAGTACTTC.

The V call is TRBV18, the J call TRBJ2-3; 9 nucleotides match TRBD1. V was pared by 4 bases and J by 4 bases, with 9 bases of the junction left unmatched. The CDR3 contains 16 residues. Germline CDR1 reads KGHSH; CDR2 reads LQKENI. CDR3 DNA sequence: TGTGCCAGCTCACGGCCGGGACAGGGACTCCCAGATACGCAGTATTTT. It yields the protein CASSRPGQGLPDTQYF. Filled out from reference TRBV18 and TRBJ2-3, the complete variable domain reads NAGVMQNPRHLVRRRGQEARLRCSPMKGHSHVYWYRQLPEEGLKFMVYLQKENIIDESGMPKERFSAEFPKEGPSILRIQQVVRGDSAAYFCASSRPGQGLPDTQYFGPGTRLTVL.

The CDR3 sequence: CASSYSQQANSPLHF. The DNA for the CDR3 is TGTGCCAGCAGTTACTCCCAGCAGGCTAATTCACCCCTCCACTTT. This chain connects TRBV6-5 to TRBJ1-6; no clear D. Trimming shortened V by 0 bases and J by 6 bases, and 9 bases separated the two germline ends. The CDR3 is 15 residues long. In germline, CDR1 is MNHEY, CDR2 SVGAGI.

This clone was seen at least ten times. The chain recombines TRBV6-1 with TRBJ2-7; D is undetermined. V gave up 2 bases and J gave up 4 bases, with 18 bases separating them. This CDR3 is 16 amino acids long. The germline CDR1 and CDR2 sequences are MNHNS and SASEGT. CDR3 in DNA: TGTGCCAGCAGTGAAAATTCTGGTGGCGGATGGTACGAGCAGTACTTC. Amino acids: CASSENSGGGWYEQYF.

The J gene is TRBJ2-7, the V gene TRBV6-6; TRBD1 matches 8 bases. The CDR3 length is 15 residues. The J segment lost 6 bases and the V segment lost 0 bases, leaving 7 bases of the junction unmatched. Germline loops: CDR1 MNHNY, CDR2 SVGAGI (reference sequence). The CDR3 DNA reads as TGTGCCAGCAGTTACTCAGGACAGGGACGGGGCGAGCAGTACTTC. This codes for CASSYSGQGRGEQYF.

V is TRBV19 and J is TRBJ1-3; the D is unclear. CDR1 is LNHDA and CDR2 is SQIVND in the germline V gene (reference sequence). V lost 4 bases to trimming and J lost 2 bases, with 6 bases between them. The CDR3 consists of 13 residues. The CDR3 DNA reads TGTGCCAGTAGTAGGGCGGCTGGAAACACCATATATTTT. Translated: CASSRAAGNTIYF.

This clone has a single count. The chain joins TRBV4-2 to TRBJ2-7; D unresolved. The V end was cut by 2 bases, the J end by 0 bases, with 5 bases between. This CDR3 spans 13 amino acids. Germline lookup yields CDR1 LGHNA and CDR2 YNFKEQ. Here the CDR3 reads CASSQSVSYEQYF. DNA of the CDR3: TGTGCCAGCAGCCAAAGTGTCTCCTACGAGCAGTACTTC.

V and J are TRBV4-3 and TRBJ1-6, with D possibly matching TRBD1 (6 bases). The CDR3 length is 14 residues. CDR1 is LGHNA, CDR2 YSLEER, per germline. With 4 bases removed from V and 14 bases from J, the gap between germline ends came to 18 bases. The CDR3 loop is CASSLNTGKVALHF. CDR3 in DNA: TGCGCCAGCAGCCTTAACACAGGGAAAGTCGCCCTCCACTTT.

CDR3 sequence reads: CASSSTGGIGYTF. Written as DNA, the CDR3 is TGTGCCAGCAGCTCTACAGGGGGCATTGGCTACACCTTC. The chain couples TRBV7-2 to TRBJ1-2; 9 positions agree with TRBD1. With 4 bases clipped from V and 7 bases from J, the junction kept 4 bases outside the gene matches. CDR3 size: 13 residues. Per the germline V gene, CDR1 is SGHTA and CDR2 is FQGNSA.

The sample holds a few counts of this clone. The chain employs TRBV7-2 and TRBJ2-7; 7 bases match TRBD1. The CDR3 covers 15 residues. CDR1 is SGHTA and CDR2 is FQGNSA in the germline V gene. The J segment lost 4 bases and the V segment lost 5 bases, leaving 11 bases of the junction unmatched. The CDR3 is CASSLYRDRNYEQYF. The CDR3 bases are TGTGCCAGCAGCCTCTACCGGGACAGAAATTACGAGCAGTACTTC.

The rearrangement joins TRBV4-3 to TRBJ2-2; 9 positions agree with TRBD2. V lost 3 bases to trimming and J lost 3 bases; unmatched junction nucleotides: 2. The CDR3 is 15 amino acids. Germline CDR1 reads LGHNA; CDR2 reads YSLEER. The CDR3 loop is CASSQGGGDTGELFF. CDR3 nucleotides: TGCGCCAGCAGCCAGGGCGGGGGGGACACCGGGGAGCTGTTTTTT.

CDR3 region: CASSTGGAGGYTF. CDR3 nucleotide sequence: TGTGCCAGCAGTACAGGGGGCGCGGGTGGCTACACCTTC. This chain links TRBV12-3 or TRBV12-4 with TRBJ1-2; 9 bases fit TRBD1. V trimming: 5 bases; J trimming: 7 bases; junction bases outside the gene matches: 5. The CDR3 has 13 residues.

This clone was detected ten times or more. The V and J genes are TRBV2 and TRBJ1-5; D remains ambiguous. V dropped 7 bases and J dropped 2 bases, with 18 bases sitting between them. Germline V gene lookup returns CDR1 SNHLY and CDR2 FYNNEI. The CDR3 extends over 16 amino acids. The CDR3 here is CASTSTGSPRNQPQHF. Here the CDR3 DNA reads TGTGCCAGCACATCAACGGGATCGCCGCGCAATCAGCCCCAGCATTTT.

The J gene is TRBJ1-6, the V gene TRBV2; D not certain. Germline CDR1 is SNHLY and CDR2 is FYNNEI. CDR3 length equals 13 residues. V was shortened by 6 bases and J by 7 bases, with 10 bases between the two germline ends. The CDR3 is CASRRASNSPLHF. Here the CDR3 DNA reads TGTGCCAGCAGGCGGGCCTCGAATTCACCCCTCCACTTT.

The chain joins TRBV5-1 to TRBJ2-7; TRBD2 might be the D (5 bases). Germline V CDR1 and CDR2: SGHRS, YFSETQ. V lost 3 bases and J 2 bases, leaving 12 bases between the germline ends. This CDR3 contains 14 residues. This CDR3 reads CASSSEGATYEQYF. The CDR3 nucleotides read TGCGCCAGCAGCTCAGAGGGTGCGACCTACGAGCAGTACTTC.

The chain joins TRBV7-3 to TRBJ2-2, with D uncertain. CDR3 size: 12 residues. Trimming cost V 5 bases and J 3 bases, with 4 bases left between them. Germline CDR1 and CDR2: SGHTA and FQGTGA. The DNA of the CDR3 is TGTGCCAGCAGCCTCGACACCGGGGAGCTGTTTTTT. Amino acids: CASSLDTGELFF.

V and J are TRBV9 and TRBJ2-3, with 7 bases identical to TRBD1. Germline trimming cut 4 bases from V and 5 bases from J; bases unmatched to any gene: 13. This CDR3 region has 16 residues. Germline V lookup: CDR1 SGDLS, CDR2 YYNGEE. CDR3 nucleotides: TGTGCCAGCAGCTTTCGTCCGGGACAGAGGTTAGATACGCAGTATTTT. Translated: CASSFRPGQRLDTQYF.

The chain carries TRBV4-3 and TRBJ1-2; tentatively, D is TRBD1 (6 bases). Germline-derived CDR1 and CDR2 are LGHNA and YSLEER. V gave up 0 bases and J gave up 4 bases, with 18 bases separating them. The CDR3 runs to 17 residues. CDR3 protein: CASSQDQQGRSGYGYTF. The CDR3 region has the DNA TGCGCCAGCAGCCAAGATCAGCAGGGGAGGTCTGGCTATGGCTACACCTTC.

The chain combines TRBV5-3 with TRBJ1-4; D remains unclear. TRBV5-3 is marked as an open reading frame, function uncertain. V lost 7 bases, J lost 7 bases, and 11 bases lay in between. This CDR3 comprises 12 residues. CDR3 coding DNA: TGTGCCAGATCAAGATGGGGTGAAAAACTGTTTTTT. It translates to CARSRWGEKLFF.

This chain uses TRBV11-3 with TRBJ2-6; 10 nucleotides agree with TRBD1. V dropped 5 bases and J dropped 1; count of bases not matched to a gene: 8. The CDR3 sequence is 18 residues long. In germline, CDR1 is SGHNT, CDR2 YENEEA. In nucleotides, the CDR3 is TGTGCCAGCAGCCCAGGACAGGGGGGTCGGTCTGGGGCCAACGTCCTGACTTTC. Translating it yields CASSPGQGGRSGANVLTF. Full variable domain (missing parts from reference TRBV11-3 and TRBJ2-6): EAGVVQSPRYKIIEKKQPVAFWCNPISGHNTLYWYLQNLGQGPELLIRYENEEAVDDSQLPKDRFSAERLKGVDSTLKIQPAELGDSAVYLCASSPGQGGRSGANVLTFGAGSRLTVL.

This clone was observed once. The rearrangement uses TRBV6-5 and TRBJ1-6; D gene uncertain. Germline lookup yields CDR1 MNHEY and CDR2 SVGAGI. V lost 6 bases and J 7 bases, leaving 10 bases between the germline ends. This CDR3 is built from 13 residues. CDR3 coding DNA: TGTGCCAGCAGCCCCCGCAGGAATTCACCCCTCCACTTT. It is translated as CASSPRRNSPLHF.